The rows below give T cell receptor beta chains drawn from one sample of a study of early T cells in non-severe SARS-CoV-2 infection. TCRdb fed the 5' RACE reads into MiXCR, producing one record per CDR3 protein. The repertoire holds 98,000 or so distinct CDR3 sequences, with approximately 12% as singletons. The sequencing here drew on whole blood, taken at baseline. The source of these receptors is an adult who was a healthcare worker with PCR-confirmed SARS-CoV-2 infection or an uninfected control (not recorded which). CDR3s include the opening cysteine and the closing phenylalanine or tryptophan. A D gene is named only where the DNA matches it firmly. Size tells how often a clone was seen (once, few, many) or the class of an expanded clone, and some rows leave it out.

cdr3_nt,cdr3_aa,j_call,d_call,clone_size,v_call
TGTGCCAGCAGTTATCAAGCGGGGGAGGAGACCCAGTACTTC,CASSYQAGEETQYF,TRBJ2-5,TRBD2,NA,TRBV27
TGTGCCAGCAGCCCAGGCCCCCCAAGGAAGGAGCAGTACTTC,CASSPGPPRKEQYF,TRBJ2-7,NA,NA,TRBV7-9
TGCAGTGCTAGAGATGGCGATCAGCCCCAGCATTTT,CSARDGDQPQHF,TRBJ1-5,NA,few,TRBV20-1
TGTGCCAGCAGTGATGCAGGGGCGTGGGAAAAACTGTTTTTT,CASSDAGAWEKLFF,TRBJ1-4,NA,few,TRBV2
TGTGCCATCAGTGGACGACAGGGGAACACCGGGGAGCTGTTTTTT,CAISGRQGNTGELFF,TRBJ2-2,TRBD1,NA,TRBV10-3
TGTGCCAGCAGCGGGGGAACCGGGGAGCTGTTTTTT,CASSGGTGELFF,TRBJ2-2,NA,few,TRBV11-3
TGTGCCAGCAGCCCGAAGGGGCAAAGCTGGGGGCAGCCCCAGCATTTT,CASSPKGQSWGQPQHF,TRBJ1-5,NA,many,TRBV6-5
TGTGCCAGCAGCTTACTAGCGGGGGCCCAGAACACCGGGGAGCTGTTTTTT,CASSLLAGAQNTGELFF,TRBJ2-2,TRBD2,many,TRBV11-3
TGTGCCAGCAGCTTGCGGACAGCTCAAGAGACCCAGTACTTC,CASSLRTAQETQYF,TRBJ2-5,NA,NA,TRBV5-4
TGTGCCACGGCCCCCCCTTGGTTCGGGGGCGATGAGCAGTTCTTC,CATAPPWFGGDEQFF,TRBJ2-1,NA,few,TRBV18
TGTGCCAGCAGCCGCGGCCGGGAGGCCCCCGGTACGCAGTATTTT,CASSRGREAPGTQYF,TRBJ2-3,NA,once,TRBV21-1
TGTGCCAGCAGTTTATCAGGCAGGACTCGTGGAGGCACTGAAGCTTTCTTT,CASSLSGRTRGGTEAFF,TRBJ1-1,NA,NA,TRBV27
TGTGCCAGCAGCCGCCGCCATAGGACAGGGTCCTCGATGGGCAATCAGCCCCAGCATTTT,CASSRRHRTGSSMGNQPQHF,TRBJ1-5,TRBD1,few,TRBV7-9
TGTGCCAGCAGTCAATCCCATGCGGGAGTTGTTGGCACAGATACGCAGTATTTT,CASSQSHAGVVGTDTQYF,TRBJ2-3,TRBD2,NA,TRBV12-3/TRBV12-4
TGTGCCAGCAGCCCGCGGGTGGTATCAGGGACTGAAGCTTTCTTT,CASSPRVVSGTEAFF,TRBJ1-1,NA,few,TRBV12-3/TRBV12-4
TGTGCCAGCAGTCCCCAGGCCGGGGAGCTGTTTTTT,CASSPQAGELFF,TRBJ2-2,NA,few,TRBV27
TGTGCCAGCAGTTTAGGGACTCTGTCCGGGGAGCTGTTTTTT,CASSLGTLSGELFF,TRBJ2-2,NA,NA,TRBV12-3/TRBV12-4
TGTGCCAGCAGCTCAGGGGACTACGAGCAGTACTTC,CASSSGDYEQYF,TRBJ2-7,NA,many,TRBV7-9
TGTGCCAGCAGCCATGACAGGGTGGGAGAGACCCAGTACTTC,CASSHDRVGETQYF,TRBJ2-5,TRBD1,few,TRBV11-2
TGTGCCAGCAGCCGACAGTTCTCTGGAAACACCATATATTTT,CASSRQFSGNTIYF,TRBJ1-3,NA,few,TRBV6-5
TGTGCCAGCTCACCACCAGGGATCCCCAAAAACATTCAGTACTTC,CASSPPGIPKNIQYF,TRBJ2-4,NA,NA,TRBV18
TGTGCCAGCAGCTTACTAGCCCAAGAGACCCAGTACTTC,CASSLLAQETQYF,TRBJ2-5,NA,few,TRBV11-2
TGTGCCAGCAGTTACGGGACGGGACATCGTTCCTACGAGCAGTACTTC,CASSYGTGHRSYEQYF,TRBJ2-7,NA,many,TRBV6-5
TGTGCCAGCAGCTTACCTGGGGGGCCTCATGGCTACACCTTC,CASSLPGGPHGYTF,TRBJ1-2,NA,few,TRBV11-2
TGTGCCAGCAGCCATGGGGCCTCCTACGAGCAGTACTTC,CASSHGASYEQYF,TRBJ2-7,NA,NA,TRBV3-1
TGTGCCAGCAGCCAAGATCTAGAACTAGCGGCCACCTACGAGCAGTACTTC,CASSQDLELAATYEQYF,TRBJ2-7,TRBD2,NA,TRBV3-1
TGTGCCAGTAGTATGCCCCGGGGACAGGGCTACAATGAGCAGTTCTTC,CASSMPRGQGYNEQFF,TRBJ2-1,TRBD1,few,TRBV19
TGCAGTGCTAGAGGGCAGGGGAGTAGGACTGAAGCTTTCTTT,CSARGQGSRTEAFF,TRBJ1-1,NA,NA,TRBV20-1
TGCGCCAGCAGCTTGGAACCAACTTACGAGCAGTACTTC,CASSLEPTYEQYF,TRBJ2-7,NA,NA,TRBV5-1
TGTGCCAGCAGCTGGGGGGGGACCGGCGTTGGTTTGGCCCTCCACTTT,CASSWGGTGVGLALHF,TRBJ1-6,NA,NA,TRBV14
TGTGCCAGCAGCCCTAGCGGGAGGAGCTCCTACGAGCAGTACTTC,CASSPSGRSSYEQYF,TRBJ2-7,TRBD2,NA,TRBV25-1
TGCGCCAGCAGCTCCATGGGGGGGGCCTACGAGCAGTACTTC,CASSSMGGAYEQYF,TRBJ2-7,TRBD2,NA,TRBV5-1
TGTGCCAGTACTTCTAGCGGGAGTACCGAGACCCAGTACTTC,CASTSSGSTETQYF,TRBJ2-5,TRBD2,NA,TRBV19
TGTGCCACCAGCCTCGCCGGGGGGGCAGGAGCTTTCTTT,CATSLAGGAGAFF,TRBJ1-1,NA,few,TRBV15
TGTGCTAGTGGTTTGGAAAGGACAGGCAACACAAATCAGCCCCAGCATTTT,CASGLERTGNTNQPQHF,TRBJ1-5,TRBD1,few,TRBV12-5
TGCAGTGCTAACTTGGGGACTAGCGCCAATGAGCAGTTCTTC,CSANLGTSANEQFF,TRBJ2-1,TRBD2,few,TRBV20-1
TGTGCCAGCAGCCCCGGCTCGCAGCAAGAGACCCAGTACTTC,CASSPGSQQETQYF,TRBJ2-5,NA,NA,TRBV7-3
TGTGCCAGCAGTTTTGGGCACACCGGGGAGCTGTTTTTT,CASSFGHTGELFF,TRBJ2-2,NA,many,TRBV27
TGCAGTGCTAGAGGGGCGTACAGGGTCACCGGGGAGCTGTTTTTT,CSARGAYRVTGELFF,TRBJ2-2,NA,few,TRBV20-1
TGTGCCAGCAGCATACACTCAGGACTAGATGAGCAGTTCTTC,CASSIHSGLDEQFF,TRBJ2-1,TRBD2,few,TRBV7-8
TGTGCCAGCAGTACAGGGGGAAGCAATCAGCCCCAGCATTTT,CASSTGGSNQPQHF,TRBJ1-5,TRBD1,many,TRBV12-3/TRBV12-4
TGTGCCAGCAGTAAGACTAGCGGATACAATGAGCAGTTCTTC,CASSKTSGYNEQFF,TRBJ2-1,TRBD2,many,TRBV12-3/TRBV12-4
TGTGCCAGCAGCTTAGGGGTCCTATCGGGGAACCAAGAGACCCAGTACTTC,CASSLGVLSGNQETQYF,TRBJ2-5,NA,few,TRBV11-2
TGTGCCAGCAGCTCCGCCCGGACGGGGACCCCGTATTTT,CASSSARTGTPYF,TRBJ2-3,NA,few,TRBV11-2
TGTGCCAGCAGCCCGATTGGGACAGCCTCTGGGGCCAACGTCCTGACTTTC,CASSPIGTASGANVLTF,TRBJ2-6,TRBD1,few,TRBV2
TGTGCCAGCAGCCCCGGGGCGGAGCAGTACTTC,CASSPGAEQYF,TRBJ2-7,NA,many,TRBV9
TGTGCCACCAGCAGAGGGGGAGGGAACACCGGGGAGCTGTTTTTT,CATSRGGGNTGELFF,TRBJ2-2,NA,few,TRBV15
TGTGCCAGTAGTCCCCTGAGCACGGAGACCCAGTACTTC,CASSPLSTETQYF,TRBJ2-5,NA,NA,TRBV19
TGTGCCAGCAGTGACAAGGAGACCATCACCCTCCACTTT,CASSDKETITLHF,TRBJ1-6,NA,NA,TRBV6-5
TGTGCCAGCAGCTATGAGGGACGGAGAGATTATGGCTACACCTTC,CASSYEGRRDYGYTF,TRBJ1-2,NA,NA,TRBV7-9
TGTGCCACCGACCCGGCCGTCACTGAAGCTTTCTTT,CATDPAVTEAFF,TRBJ1-1,NA,few,TRBV28
TGTGCCAGCAGTGAAGGGACCTCAGCTAACTATGGCTACACCTTC,CASSEGTSANYGYTF,TRBJ1-2,NA,NA,TRBV25-1
TGTGCCAGCAGCGTAGAAACAGGCTATGGCTACACCTTC,CASSVETGYGYTF,TRBJ1-2,NA,many,TRBV9